The 9 T cell receptor beta chains reported below all come from one sample, sequenced in a study of beta chain features in type 1 diabetes. Study-wide points: A moderate, significant TCRB CDR3 shortening appeared in type 1 diabetes across four CD4+ subsets.

These TCRs are of unknown antigen specificity. The study reverse transcribed the entire isolated RNA, so it sequenced expressed TCRB transcripts. Assay used: immunoSEQ multiplex PCR; TCRdb lists only in-frame clones, some missing. In the table there are 150,000 to 170,000 clones, approximately 10% of which are singletons. Sequencing used central memory CD4+ T cells from blood. These receptors originate from a man in his thirties or forties with type 1 diabetes.

In its sample, this clone was seen a few times. The V call is TRBV7-9, the J call TRBJ2-1, with a possible D match to TRBD2 (5 bases). The CDR3 is made up of 14 amino acids. The V end lost 4 bases, the J end lost 4 bases, and 11 bases lay between the germline ends. Germline CDR1 and CDR2: SEHNR and FQNEAQ (reference sequence). The CDR3, as DNA: TGTGCCAGCAGCTCTCGGACTGATTACAATGAGCAGTTCTTC. It encodes CASSSRTDYNEQFF.

The CDR3 spells CASSFGTSGRRKGDTQYF. As DNA, the CDR3 is TGTGCCAGCAGCTTTGGGACTAGCGGGAGAAGGAAGGGGGATACGCAGTATTTT. V usage is TRBV11-3 and J usage is TRBJ2-3, with TRBD2 matching 14 bases. V dropped 3 bases and J dropped 6; count of bases not matched to a gene: 11. The CDR3 consists of 18 residues. CDR1 and CDR2 (germline): SGHNT, YENEEA.

This clone was observed a handful of times. V is TRBV4-2 and J is TRBJ2-3; 11 bases fit TRBD2. The junction had 7 bases not matched to a gene; V was cut back by 1 base and J by 4 bases. Germline V lookup: CDR1 LGHNA, CDR2 YNFKEQ. The CDR3 has 17 residues. As DNA, the CDR3 is TGTGCCAGCAGCCAAGCCCCACTAGCGGGAGCGTCAGATACGCAGTATTTT. It is translated as CASSQAPLAGASDTQYF.

This clone was counted between two and nine times. The chain has TRBV25-1 and TRBJ2-5; perhaps TRBD1 as D (6 bases). The V end was cut by 7 bases, the J end by 4 bases, with 10 bases between. The CDR3 consists of 12 residues. Germline assignment: CDR1 MGHDK and CDR2 SYGVNS. In nucleotides, the CDR3 is TGTGCCAGCATTACACAGGGAGAGACCCAGTACTTC. It encodes CASITQGETQYF.

The rearrangement links TRBV4-2 to TRBJ2-2, with TRBD2 identical over 7 bases. CDR1 LGHNA and CDR2 YNFKEQ come from the germline V gene. This CDR3 region has 14 residues. V lost 4 bases, J lost 7 bases, and 6 bases stayed unmatched. CDR3 in amino acids: CASSPKLAFGELFF. In DNA form, the CDR3 reads TGTGCCAGCAGCCCCAAACTAGCGTTCGGGGAGCTGTTTTTT.

This clone has a handful of counts. The rearrangement uses TRBV7-9 and TRBJ2-7; the match to TRBD2 covers 9 bases. V lost 4 bases and J lost 1; bases outside the gene matches: 8. The CDR3 has 16 amino acids. Germline loops: CDR1 SEHNR, CDR2 FQNEAQ (reference sequence). CDR3 sequence (DNA): TGTGCCAGCAGCTCGATTAGCGGGGGTTCGTCCTACGAGCAGTACTTC. Amino acid sequence: CASSSISGGSSYEQYF.

The chain has TRBV2 and TRBJ2-1; D call uncertain. CDR1 is SNHLY, CDR2 FYNNEI, per germline. V dropped 1 base and J dropped 4 bases, with 5 bases sitting between them. This CDR3 region has 13 residues. CDR3 sequence: CASSEGQYNEQFF. The CDR3 DNA reads TGTGCCAGCAGTGAAGGGCAGTACAATGAGCAGTTCTTC.

The chain carries TRBV6-5 and TRBJ1-4; TRBD1 is a possible D gene (6 bases). The length of the CDR3 is 14 residues. Germline V lookup: CDR1 MNHEY, CDR2 SVGAGI. V was pared by 2 bases and J by 7 bases, with 11 bases between. CDR3: CASSYRGFSEKLFF. The CDR3 DNA follows: TGTGCCAGCAGTTACAGGGGGTTCTCTGAAAAACTGTTTTTT.

This chain links TRBV11-2 with TRBJ2-5; TRBD2 matches 7 bases. This CDR3 is 15 amino acids long. Germline CDR1 SGHAT, CDR2 FQNNGV. V gave up 1 base and J gave up 5 bases; unmatched junction bases: 7. The CDR3 sequence is CASSLGLAYGETQYF. The CDR3 nucleotides read TGTGCCAGCAGCTTAGGACTAGCCTACGGGGAGACCCAGTACTTC.